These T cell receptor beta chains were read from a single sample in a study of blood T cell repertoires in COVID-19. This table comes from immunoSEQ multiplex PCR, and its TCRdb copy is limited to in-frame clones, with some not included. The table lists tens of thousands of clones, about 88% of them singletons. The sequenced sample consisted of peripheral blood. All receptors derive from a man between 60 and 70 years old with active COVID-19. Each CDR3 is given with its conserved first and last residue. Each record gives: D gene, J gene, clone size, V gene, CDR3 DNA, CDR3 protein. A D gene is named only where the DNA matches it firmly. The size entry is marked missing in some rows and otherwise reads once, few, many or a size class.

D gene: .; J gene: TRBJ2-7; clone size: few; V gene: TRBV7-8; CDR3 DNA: TGTGCCAGCAGCCCGCGGACATCGGCCTACGAGCAGTACTTC; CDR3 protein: CASSPRTSAYEQYF
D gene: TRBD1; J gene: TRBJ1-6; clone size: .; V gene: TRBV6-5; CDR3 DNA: TGTGCCAGTTTGGACAGGGGGCCTGGTTCACCCCTCCACTTT; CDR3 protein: CASLDRGPGSPLHF
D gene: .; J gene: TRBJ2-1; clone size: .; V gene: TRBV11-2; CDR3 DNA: TGTGCCAGCAGCTTAGGTTCCGGGAAATACAATGAGCAGTTCTTC; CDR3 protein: CASSLGSGKYNEQFF
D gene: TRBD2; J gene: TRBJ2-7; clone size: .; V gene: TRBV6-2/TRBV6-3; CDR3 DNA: TGTGCCAGCAGTTACTCGAGAGACGGGACTAGCGACCCCTACGAGCAGTACTTC; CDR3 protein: CASSYSRDGTSDPYEQYF
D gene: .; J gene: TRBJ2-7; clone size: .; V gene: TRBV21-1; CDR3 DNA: TGTGCCAGCAGCGAAGGGACAGCCCTTTCCTACGAGCAGTACTTC; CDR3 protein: CASSEGTALSYEQYF
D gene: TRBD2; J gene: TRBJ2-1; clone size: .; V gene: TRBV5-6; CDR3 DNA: TGTGCCAGCAGCTCTGACCCGTCGACTAGCGGGATCGAATACAATGAGCAGTTCTTC; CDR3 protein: CASSSDPSTSGIEYNEQFF
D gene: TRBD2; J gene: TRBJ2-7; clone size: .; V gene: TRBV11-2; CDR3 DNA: TGTGCCAGCAGGGTGAGCGGGAGCTCCTACGAGCAGTACTTC; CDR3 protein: CASRVSGSSYEQYF
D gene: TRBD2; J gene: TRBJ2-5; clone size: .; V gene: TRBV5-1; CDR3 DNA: TGCGCCAGCAGCACCGGGGAGGGGCGTGAGACCCAGTACTTC; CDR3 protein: CASSTGEGRETQYF
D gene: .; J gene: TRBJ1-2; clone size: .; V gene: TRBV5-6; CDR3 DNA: TGTGCCAGCAGCTTGCGGGGGAACTATGGCTACACCTTC; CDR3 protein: CASSLRGNYGYTF
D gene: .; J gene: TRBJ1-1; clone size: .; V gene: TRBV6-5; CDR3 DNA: TGTGCCAGCAGTTTCCGGGGGGGGACTGAAGCTTTCTTT; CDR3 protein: CASSFRGGTEAFF
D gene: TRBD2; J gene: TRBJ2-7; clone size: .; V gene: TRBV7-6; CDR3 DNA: TGTGCCAGCAGCGGGGGACCAAGTAGCGGGAGTCGCTACGAGCAGTACTTC; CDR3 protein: CASSGGPSSGSRYEQYF
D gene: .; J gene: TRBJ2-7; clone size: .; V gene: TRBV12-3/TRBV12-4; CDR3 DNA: TGTGCCAGCAGTCCCACTAGCAGCGAGCAGTACTTC; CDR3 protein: CASSPTSSEQYF
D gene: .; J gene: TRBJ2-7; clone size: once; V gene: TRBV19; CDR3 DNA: TGTGCCAGTAGTATAGCGGGGAGTCATGAGCAGTACTTC; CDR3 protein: CASSIAGSHEQYF
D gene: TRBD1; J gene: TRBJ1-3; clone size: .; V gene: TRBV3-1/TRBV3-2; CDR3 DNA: TGTGCCAGCAGCAAAGCCGGGACAGGGGGAAACACCATATATTTT; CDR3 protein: CASSKAGTGGNTIYF
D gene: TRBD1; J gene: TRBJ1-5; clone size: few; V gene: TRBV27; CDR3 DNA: TGTGCCAGCAGGGGACAGGGCAATCAGCCCCAGCATTTT; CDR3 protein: CASRGQGNQPQHF
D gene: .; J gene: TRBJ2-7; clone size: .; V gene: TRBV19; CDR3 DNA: TGTGCCAGTCAAGGCAGGGCTAGCTCCTACGAGCAGTACTTC; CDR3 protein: CASQGRASSYEQYF
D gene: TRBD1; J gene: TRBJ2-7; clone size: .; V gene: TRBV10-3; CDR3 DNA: TGTGCCATCAGTGAGTACGGGACAGCCTCCTACGAGCAGTACTTC; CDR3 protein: CAISEYGTASYEQYF
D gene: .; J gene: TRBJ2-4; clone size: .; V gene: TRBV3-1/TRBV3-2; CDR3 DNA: TGTGCCAGCAGCCAAGATCGTTCGACAGCCCCTCTAGCCAAAAACATTCAGTACTTC; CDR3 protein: CASSQDRSTAPLAKNIQYF
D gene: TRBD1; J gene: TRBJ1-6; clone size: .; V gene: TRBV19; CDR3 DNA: TGTGCCAGTAGTGTGGACAGGGAACGGTATAATTCACCCCTCCACTTT; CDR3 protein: CASSVDRERYNSPLHF
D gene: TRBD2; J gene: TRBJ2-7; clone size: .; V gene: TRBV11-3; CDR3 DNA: TGTGCCAGCAGCCCGGGAGCTGGGCGGGAGATCTCCTACGAGCAGTACTTC; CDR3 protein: CASSPGAGREISYEQYF
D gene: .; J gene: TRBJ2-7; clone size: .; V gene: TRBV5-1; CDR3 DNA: TGCGCCAGCGGAACAGGCCGCGGCGAGCAGTACTTC; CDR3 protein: CASGTGRGEQYF
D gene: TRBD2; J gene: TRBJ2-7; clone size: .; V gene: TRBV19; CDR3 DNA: TGTGCCAGTAGTCTCGGACTAGCGGGATTATACGAGCAGTACTTC; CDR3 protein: CASSLGLAGLYEQYF
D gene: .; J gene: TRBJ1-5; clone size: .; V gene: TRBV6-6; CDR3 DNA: TGTGCCAGCAGAAACAGGGCACTCGACCAGCCCCAGCATTTT; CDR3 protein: CASRNRALDQPQHF
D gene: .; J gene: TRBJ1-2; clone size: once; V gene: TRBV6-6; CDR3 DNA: TGTGCCAGCACCCTTATTGGAGAGGGTGACTATGGCTACACCTTC; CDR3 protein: CASTLIGEGDYGYTF
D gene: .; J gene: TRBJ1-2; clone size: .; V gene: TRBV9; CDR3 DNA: TGTGCCAGCAGCGTAGGATCTTTAGCTAACTATGGCTACACCTTC; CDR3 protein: CASSVGSLANYGYTF
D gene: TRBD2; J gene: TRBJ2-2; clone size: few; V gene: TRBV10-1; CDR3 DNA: TGCGCCAGCAGCAGGGACTATGACACCGGGGAGCTGTTTTTT; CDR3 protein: CASSRDYDTGELFF
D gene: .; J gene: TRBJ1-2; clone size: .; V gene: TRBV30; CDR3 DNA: TGTGCCTGGAGTCCAGGACTCTATGGCTACACCTTC; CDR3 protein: CAWSPGLYGYTF
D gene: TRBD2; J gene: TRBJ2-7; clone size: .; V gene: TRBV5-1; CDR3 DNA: TGCGCCAGCAGCCCCACTAGCGGGTTATCCTACGAGCAGTACTTC; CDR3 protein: CASSPTSGLSYEQYF
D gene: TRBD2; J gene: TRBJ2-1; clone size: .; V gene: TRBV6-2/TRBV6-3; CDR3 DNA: TGTGCCAGCAGTTATGGGCTAGCGGGAATGAGGGACGTTAATGAGCAGTTCTTC; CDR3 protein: CASSYGLAGMRDVNEQFF
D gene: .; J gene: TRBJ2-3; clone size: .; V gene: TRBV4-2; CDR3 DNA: TGTGCCAGCAGCCAAGCCAATAGCGCAGGACTACCTCAAAATACGCAGTATTTT; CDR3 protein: CASSQANSAGLPQNTQYF
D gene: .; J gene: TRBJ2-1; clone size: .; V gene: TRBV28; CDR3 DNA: TGTGCCAGCAGTTTATACGGGATTGACAATGAGCAGTTCTTC; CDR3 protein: CASSLYGIDNEQFF
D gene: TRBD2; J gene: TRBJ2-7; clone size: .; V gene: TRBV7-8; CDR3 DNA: TGTGCCAGCAGCACAGTCGGACTAGCGCGTATTTCCTACGAGCAGTACTTC; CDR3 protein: CASSTVGLARISYEQYF
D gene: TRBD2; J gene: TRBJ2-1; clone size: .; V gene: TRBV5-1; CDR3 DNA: TGCGCCAGCAGCGCGGCCGGGACTAGCCTCTACAATGAGCAGTTCTTC; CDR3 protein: CASSAAGTSLYNEQFF
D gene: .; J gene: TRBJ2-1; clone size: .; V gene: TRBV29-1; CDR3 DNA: TGCAGCGTTGAAGGGGGCTGGTCCTACAATGAGCAGTTCTTC; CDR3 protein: CSVEGGWSYNEQFF
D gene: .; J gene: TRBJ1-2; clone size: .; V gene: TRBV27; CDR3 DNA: TGTGCCAGCAGTTTCTTCAGGGAATATGGCTACACCTTC; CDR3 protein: CASSFFREYGYTF
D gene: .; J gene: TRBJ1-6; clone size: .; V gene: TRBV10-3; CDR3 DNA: TGTGCCATCAGTGCGAGTTATAATTCACCCCTCCACTTT; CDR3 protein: CAISASYNSPLHF
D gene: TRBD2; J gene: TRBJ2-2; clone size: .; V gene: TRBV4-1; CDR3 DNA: TGCGCCAGCAGCCAAGAGGCGGGAGACACCGGGGAGCTGTTTTTT; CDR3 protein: CASSQEAGDTGELFF
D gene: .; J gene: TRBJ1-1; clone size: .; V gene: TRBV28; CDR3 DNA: TGTGCCAGCACCCCGAATGGACATTTACTGAACACTGAAGCTTTCTTT; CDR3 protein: CASTPNGHLLNTEAFF
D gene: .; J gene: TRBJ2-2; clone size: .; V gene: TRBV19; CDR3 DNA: TGTGCCAGTAGTATAGAGCGGGCCGGGGAGCTGTTTTTT; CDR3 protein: CASSIERAGELFF
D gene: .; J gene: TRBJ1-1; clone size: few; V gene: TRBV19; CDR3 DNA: TGTGCCAGTAGTATGGGTAGACAGACGGGCACTGAAGCTTTCTTT; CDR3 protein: CASSMGRQTGTEAFF
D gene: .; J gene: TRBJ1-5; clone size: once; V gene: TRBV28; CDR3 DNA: TGTGCCAGCAGCCAAACAGGGAGTCAGCCCCAGCATTTT; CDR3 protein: CASSQTGSQPQHF
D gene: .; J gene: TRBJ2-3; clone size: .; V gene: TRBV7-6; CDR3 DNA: TGTGCCAGCAGCTTAAATTCTCCCAGAGATACGCAGTATTTT; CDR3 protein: CASSLNSPRDTQYF
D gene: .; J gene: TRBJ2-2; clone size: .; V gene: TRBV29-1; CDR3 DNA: TGCAGCGTTGTTGCTCACAGGACGAACACCGGGGAGCTGTTTTTT; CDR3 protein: CSVVAHRTNTGELFF
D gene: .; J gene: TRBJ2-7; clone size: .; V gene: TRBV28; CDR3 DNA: TGTGCCAGCAGGGAGAGTTCCTACGAGCAGTACTTC; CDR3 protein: CASRESSYEQYF
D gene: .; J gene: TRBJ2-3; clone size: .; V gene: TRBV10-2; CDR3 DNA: TGCGCCAGCAGTGGGCAGACGGTCCGAGAGGAGTATTTT; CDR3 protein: CASSGQTVREEYF
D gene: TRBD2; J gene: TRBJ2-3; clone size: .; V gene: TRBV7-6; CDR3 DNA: TGTGCCAGCAGCTTCCTTAGCGGGAGTACCGCAGATACGCAGTATTTT; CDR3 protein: CASSFLSGSTADTQYF
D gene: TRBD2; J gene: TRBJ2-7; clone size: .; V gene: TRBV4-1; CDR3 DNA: TGCGCCAGCAGCCAACCACTAGCGTCCTACGAGCAGTACTTC; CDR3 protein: CASSQPLASYEQYF
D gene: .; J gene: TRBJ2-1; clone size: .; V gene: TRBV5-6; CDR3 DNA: TGTGCCAGCAGCTTGGTACGATCTATCCAGTTCTTC; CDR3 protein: CASSLVRSIQFF
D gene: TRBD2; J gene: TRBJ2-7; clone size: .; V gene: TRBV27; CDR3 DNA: TGTGCCAGCCGATCCGGGACTAGCGGGAGGTTTTCCTACGAGCAGTACTTC; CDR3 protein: CASRSGTSGRFSYEQYF
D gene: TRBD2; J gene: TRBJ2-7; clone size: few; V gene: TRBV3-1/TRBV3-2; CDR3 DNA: TGTGCCAGCAGTCGGAGCACTCTAGCGGGAGCTAAAGAGCAGTACTTC; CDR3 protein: CASSRSTLAGAKEQYF
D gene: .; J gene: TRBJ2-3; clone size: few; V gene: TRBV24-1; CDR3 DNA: TGTGCCACCAGTGTAGCGGACGGTCCAGATACGCAGTATTTT; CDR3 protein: CATSVADGPDTQYF
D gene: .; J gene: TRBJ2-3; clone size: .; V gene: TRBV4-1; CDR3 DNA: TGCGCCAGCAGCCAAGACGGGGATACGCAGTATTTT; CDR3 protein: CASSQDGDTQYF
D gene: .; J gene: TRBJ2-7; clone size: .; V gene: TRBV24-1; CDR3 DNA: TGTGCCACCAGTGATTTAGGGGCAGGGAAGTACGAGCAGTACTTC; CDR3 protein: CATSDLGAGKYEQYF
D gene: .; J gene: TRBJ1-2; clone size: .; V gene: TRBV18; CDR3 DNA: TGTGCCAGCTCACCAGCCTCAGGGGATGGCTACACCTTC; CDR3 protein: CASSPASGDGYTF
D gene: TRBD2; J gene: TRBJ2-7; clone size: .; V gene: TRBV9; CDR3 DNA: TGTGCCAGCAGCGTAGGAGGGGCTAGCGGTGTTTCCTACGAGCAGTACTTC; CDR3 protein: CASSVGGASGVSYEQYF
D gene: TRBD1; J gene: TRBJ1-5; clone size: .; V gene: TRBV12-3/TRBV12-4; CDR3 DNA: TGTGCCAGCAGGCCCGGACAGGCACGGCCCCAGCATTTT; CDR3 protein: CASRPGQARPQHF
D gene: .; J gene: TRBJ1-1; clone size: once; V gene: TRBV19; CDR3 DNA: TGTGCCAGTAGTCTCTATCGGACGGCGGGGGTTGAAGCTTTCTTT; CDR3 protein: CASSLYRTAGVEAFF